Here is one T cell receptor beta chain with its context. The antigen is unknown. The data derive from a study of graft-versus-host responses after intestinal transplantation. Whole-study context: Anti-thymocyte globulin induction, then tacrolimus and steroids for about 3 years, went to all recipients.

This CDR3 contains 14 residues. From germline, CDR1 is SGHAT and CDR2 FQNNGV. The trim removed 5 bases at V and 3 bases at J, leaving 7 bases unmatched. Generated by immunoSEQ multiplex PCR, the TCRdb table keeps only in-frame clones and is missing some. This sample has about 86,000 clones, with approximately 90% found just once. The sequence was obtained from a human donor who was the organ donor for an intestinal transplant. Material: unstimulated CD4+ T cells sorted from spleen or lymph node cells, obtained before transplant. This chain links TRBV11-2 with TRBJ2-7, with 7 bases that match TRBD2. The DNA for the CDR3 is TGTGCCAGCAGCCCTACTAGCGCCTTCTACGAGCAGTACTTC. This sequence encodes CASSPTSAFYEQYF.